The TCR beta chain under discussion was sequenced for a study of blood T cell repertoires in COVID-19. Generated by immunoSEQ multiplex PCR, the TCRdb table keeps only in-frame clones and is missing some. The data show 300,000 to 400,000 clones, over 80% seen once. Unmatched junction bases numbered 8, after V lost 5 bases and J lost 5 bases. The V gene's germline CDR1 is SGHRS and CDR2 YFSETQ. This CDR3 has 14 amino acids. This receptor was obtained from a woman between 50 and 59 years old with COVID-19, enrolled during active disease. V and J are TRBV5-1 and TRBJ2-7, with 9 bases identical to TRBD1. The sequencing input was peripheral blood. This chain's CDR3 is CASSRNRGLDEQYF. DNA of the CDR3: TGCGCCAGCAGTCGAAACAGGGGGCTGGACGAGCAGTACTTC.